This T cell receptor beta chain was observed in a study of blood T cell repertoires in COVID-19. Study summary: Collection of acute and convalescent COVID-19 samples took place in the United States, Italy and Spain. The cDNA or gDNA used as material had been derived from T cells, B-cell-depleted T cells, or PBMCs.

Germline CDR1 SNHLY, CDR2 FYNNEI. V lost 6 bases to trimming and J lost 6 bases, with 18 bases between them. The CDR3 length is 15 residues. Authors' processing steps: Reference gene primer amplification yielded estimated nucleated cell counts. Measured with immunoSEQ multiplex PCR; TCRdb has only the in-frame clones, and not every one. The V and J calls and the clone size are those of that table, but D and trimming were determined from the DNA. The sample yields around 150,000 clones, roughly 80% seen once. The genes are TRBV2 and TRBJ2-1, with D maybe TRBD1 (6 bases). What was sequenced was peripheral blood. This sequence originates from a woman over 75 with acute or convalescent COVID-19. The CDR3 DNA sequence: TGTGCCAGCAGGATTACAGGGAACCCCCTCAATGAGCAGTTCTTC. Its translation: CASRITGNPLNEQFF.